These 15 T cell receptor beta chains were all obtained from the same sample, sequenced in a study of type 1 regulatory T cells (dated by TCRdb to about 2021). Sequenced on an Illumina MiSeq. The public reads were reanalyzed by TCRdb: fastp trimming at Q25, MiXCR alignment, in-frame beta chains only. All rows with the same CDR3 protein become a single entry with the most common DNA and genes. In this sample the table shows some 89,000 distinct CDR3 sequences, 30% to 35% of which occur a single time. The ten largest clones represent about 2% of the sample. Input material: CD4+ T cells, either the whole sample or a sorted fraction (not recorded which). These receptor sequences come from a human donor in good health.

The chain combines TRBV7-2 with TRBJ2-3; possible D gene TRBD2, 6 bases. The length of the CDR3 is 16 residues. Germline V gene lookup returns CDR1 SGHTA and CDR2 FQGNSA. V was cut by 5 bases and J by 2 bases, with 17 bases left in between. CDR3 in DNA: TGTGCCAGCAGCCTACCGGGACTCCTAACCACAGATACGCAGTATTTT. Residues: CASSLPGLLTTDTQYF.

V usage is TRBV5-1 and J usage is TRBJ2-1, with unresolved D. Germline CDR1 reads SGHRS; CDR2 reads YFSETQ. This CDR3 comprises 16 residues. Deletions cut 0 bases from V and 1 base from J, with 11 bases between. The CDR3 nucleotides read TGCGCCAGCAGCTTGGGGGCTGGAAGATCCTACAATGAGCAGTTCTTC. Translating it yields CASSLGAGRSYNEQFF. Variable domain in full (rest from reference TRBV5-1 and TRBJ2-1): KAGVTQTPRYLIKTRGQQVTLSCSPISGHRSVSWYQQTPGQGLQFLFEYFSETQRNKGNFPGRFSGRQFSNSRSEMNVSTLELGDSALYLCASSLGAGRSYNEQFFGPGTRLTVL.

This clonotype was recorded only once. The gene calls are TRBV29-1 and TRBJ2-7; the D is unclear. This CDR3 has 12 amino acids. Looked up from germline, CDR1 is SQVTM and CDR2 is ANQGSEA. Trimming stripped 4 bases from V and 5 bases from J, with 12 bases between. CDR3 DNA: TGCAGCGTTGGGATCGATCCCCACGAGCAGTACTTC. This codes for CSVGIDPHEQYF.

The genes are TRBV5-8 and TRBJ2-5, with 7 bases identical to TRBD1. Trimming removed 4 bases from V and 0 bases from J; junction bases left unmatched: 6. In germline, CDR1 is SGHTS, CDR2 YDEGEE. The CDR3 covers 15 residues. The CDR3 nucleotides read TGTGCCAGCAGCGAAGGAACAGGGGACCAAGAGACCCAGTACTTC. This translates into CASSEGTGDQETQYF.

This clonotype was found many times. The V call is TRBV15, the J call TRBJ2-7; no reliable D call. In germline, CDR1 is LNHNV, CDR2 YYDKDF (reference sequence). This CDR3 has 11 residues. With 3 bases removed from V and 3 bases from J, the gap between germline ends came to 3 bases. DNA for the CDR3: TGTGCCACCAGCAGGGGCTACGAGCAGTACTTC. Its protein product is CATSRGYEQYF.

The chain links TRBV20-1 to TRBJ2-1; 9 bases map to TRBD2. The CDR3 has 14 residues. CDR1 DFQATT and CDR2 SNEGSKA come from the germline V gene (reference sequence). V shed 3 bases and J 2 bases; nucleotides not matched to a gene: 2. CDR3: CSARREGTYNEQFF. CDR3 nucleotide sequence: TGCAGTGCTAGGCGGGAGGGGACCTACAATGAGCAGTTCTTC.

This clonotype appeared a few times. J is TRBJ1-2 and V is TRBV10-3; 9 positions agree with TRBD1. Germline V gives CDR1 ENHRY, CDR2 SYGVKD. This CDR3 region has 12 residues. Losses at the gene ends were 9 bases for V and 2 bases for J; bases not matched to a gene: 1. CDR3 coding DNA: TGTGCCATGGGGACAGGGAACTATGGCTACACCTTC. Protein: CAMGTGNYGYTF.

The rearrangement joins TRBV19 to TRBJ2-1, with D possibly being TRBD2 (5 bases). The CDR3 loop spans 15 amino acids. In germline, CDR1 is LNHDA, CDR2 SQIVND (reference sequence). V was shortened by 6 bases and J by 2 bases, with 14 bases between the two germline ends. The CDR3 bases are TGTGCCAGTAGCGATGGAGGACTTCCCTACAATGAGCAGTTCTTC. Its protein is CASSDGGLPYNEQFF.

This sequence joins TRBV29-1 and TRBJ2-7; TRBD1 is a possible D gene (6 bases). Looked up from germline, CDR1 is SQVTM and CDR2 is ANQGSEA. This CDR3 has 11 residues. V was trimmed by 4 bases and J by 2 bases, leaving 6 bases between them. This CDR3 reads CSVGTAYEQYF. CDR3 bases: TGCAGCGTTGGGACAGCCTACGAGCAGTACTTC.

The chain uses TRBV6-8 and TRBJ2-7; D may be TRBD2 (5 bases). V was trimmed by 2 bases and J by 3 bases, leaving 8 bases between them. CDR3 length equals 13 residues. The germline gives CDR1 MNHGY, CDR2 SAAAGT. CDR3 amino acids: CASSYLANYEQYF. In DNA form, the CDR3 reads TGTGCCAGCAGTTACCTAGCAAACTACGAGCAGTACTTC.

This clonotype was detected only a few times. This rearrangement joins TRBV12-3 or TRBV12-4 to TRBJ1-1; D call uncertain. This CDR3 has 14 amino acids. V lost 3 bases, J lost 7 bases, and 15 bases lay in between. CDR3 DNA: TGTGCCAGCAGTTTTTCTGGTGACGAAAGTGAAGCTTTCTTT. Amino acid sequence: CASSFSGDESEAFF.

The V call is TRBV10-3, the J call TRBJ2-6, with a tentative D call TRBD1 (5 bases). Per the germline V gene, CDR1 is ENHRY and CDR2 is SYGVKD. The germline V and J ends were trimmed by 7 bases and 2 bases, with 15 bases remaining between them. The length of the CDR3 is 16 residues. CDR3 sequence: CAITVGPLAGANVLTF. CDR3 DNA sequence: TGTGCCATCACCGTGGGGCCCCTGGCTGGGGCCAACGTCCTGACTTTC.

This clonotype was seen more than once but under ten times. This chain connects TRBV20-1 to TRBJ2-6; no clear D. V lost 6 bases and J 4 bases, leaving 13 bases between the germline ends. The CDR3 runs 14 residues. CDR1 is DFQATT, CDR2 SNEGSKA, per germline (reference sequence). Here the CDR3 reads CSARMAAGANVLTF. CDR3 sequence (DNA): TGCAGTGCCAGAATGGCGGCCGGGGCCAACGTCCTGACTTTC.

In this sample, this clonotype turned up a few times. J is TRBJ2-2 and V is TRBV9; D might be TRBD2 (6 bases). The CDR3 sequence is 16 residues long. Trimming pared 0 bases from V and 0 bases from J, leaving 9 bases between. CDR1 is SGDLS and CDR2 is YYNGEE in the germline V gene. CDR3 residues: CASSVVAVSNTGELFF. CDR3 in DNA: TGTGCCAGCAGCGTAGTAGCGGTCTCGAACACCGGGGAGCTGTTTTTT.

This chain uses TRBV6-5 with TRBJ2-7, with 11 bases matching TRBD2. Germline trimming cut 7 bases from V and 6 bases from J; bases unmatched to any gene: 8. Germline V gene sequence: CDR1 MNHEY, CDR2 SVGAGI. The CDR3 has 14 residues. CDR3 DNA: TGTGCCAGCACCCCAGCTAGCGGGAGGTCCGAGCAGTACTTC. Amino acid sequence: CASTPASGRSEQYF.